One sample yielded the 20 T cell receptor beta chains listed below, sequenced in a study of T cells after yellow fever vaccination. TCRdb itself ran the 5' RACE reads through MiXCR, one entry per CDR3 protein. The sample shows 100,000 to 150,000 distinct CDR3 sequences, roughly 8.2% of them seen only once. The sequenced sample was CD8+ T cells sorted from PBMCs, obtained on the day of the yellow fever booster vaccination. Receptors were obtained from a man younger than 35 who received the YFV17D yellow fever vaccine.

This chain uses TRBV4-3 with TRBJ2-3; D possibly corresponds to TRBD2 (7 bases). Germline lookup yields CDR1 LGHNA and CDR2 YSLEER. V was shortened by 0 bases and J by 0 bases, with 13 bases between the two germline ends. This CDR3 spans 17 amino acids. The CDR3: CASSQDMGGPSTDTQYF. DNA of the CDR3: TGCGCCAGCAGCCAAGATATGGGGGGGCCCAGCACAGATACGCAGTATTTT.

This clonotype was observed many times. The V and J genes are TRBV4-3 and TRBJ2-7; TRBD1 agrees at 9 bases. Germline CDR1 is LGHNA and CDR2 is YSLEER. V gave up 5 bases and J gave up 3 bases; unmatched junction bases: 5. The CDR3 has 14 residues. CDR3 bases: TGCGCCAGCAGCGCCGGGACAGGGCACTACGAGCAGTACTTC. The encoded protein is CASSAGTGHYEQYF.

The sample holds a few counts of this clonotype. The V call is TRBV6-6, the J call TRBJ2-2; 7 positions agree with TRBD2. Per the germline V gene, CDR1 is MNHNY and CDR2 is SVGAGI (reference sequence). CDR3 length equals 16 residues. V was pared by 9 bases and J by 1 base, with 11 bases of the junction left unmatched. The CDR3 DNA reads as TGTGCCAGTCTTAGAGGCGGGGGAAGGAACACCGGGGAGCTGTTTTTT. Its translation: CASLRGGGRNTGELFF.

At least ten counts were recorded for this clonotype. The V call is TRBV4-1, the J call TRBJ2-5; a weak D match, TRBD2 (5 bases). Trimming pared 2 bases from V and 7 bases from J, leaving 11 bases between. CDR3 size: 13 residues. The germline V gene has CDR1 MGHRA and CDR2 YSYEKL. CDR3 residues: CASSQNSGGTQYF. CDR3 DNA: TGCGCCAGCAGCCAAAACAGCGGCGGGACCCAGTACTTC.

This clonotype was seen repeatedly, ten times or more. The J gene is TRBJ2-3, the V gene TRBV7-8, with D possibly being TRBD1 (6 bases). Trimming left V 4 bases short and J 4 bases short, with 18 bases between. Germline CDR1 reads SGHVS; CDR2 reads FQNEAQ. This CDR3 is 16 amino acids long. DNA for the CDR3: TGTGCCAGCAGCTCCGAAAGGGGGTTTGGAGCAGATACGCAGTATTTT. As protein: CASSSERGFGADTQYF.

This clonotype was picked up many times. The chain uses TRBV7-9 and TRBJ2-1, with a weak D call TRBD2 (6 bases). Per germline, CDR1 SEHNR and CDR2 FQNEAQ (reference sequence). The V end was cut by 1 base, the J end by 4 bases, with 8 bases between. CDR3 length equals 14 residues. The DNA of the CDR3 is TGTGCCAGCAGCTTAGGTCGGGGGTACAATGAGCAGTTCTTC. This gives the protein CASSLGRGYNEQFF.

This clonotype was seen ten or more times. The V and J genes are TRBV6-4 and TRBJ2-3; 9 bases map to TRBD2. V lost 4 bases, J lost 1 base, and 3 bases stayed unmatched. This CDR3 is 15 amino acids long. Looked up from germline, CDR1 is MRHNA and CDR2 is SNTAGT. CDR3 amino acids: CASSVQRGGTDTQYF. CDR3 DNA sequence: TGTGCCAGCAGTGTCCAGCGGGGGGGCACAGATACGCAGTATTTT.

V is TRBV28 and J is TRBJ2-7; TRBD1 agrees at 8 bases. The CDR3 is 14 residues long. The V segment lost 3 bases and the J segment 6 bases; nucleotides outside the gene matches: 7. Looked up from germline, CDR1 is MDHEN and CDR2 is SYDVKM. In DNA, the CDR3 is TGTGCCAGCAGTTTGACAGGGGTCAGAGGCGAGCAGTACGTC. It specifies CASSLTGVRGEQYV.

This sequence joins TRBV7-6 and TRBJ2-1, with a tentative D call TRBD2 (6 bases). The CDR3 extends over 14 amino acids. Trimming took off 0 bases at V and 10 bases at J, with 13 bases between the two ends. Germline-derived CDR1 and CDR2 are SGHVS and FNYEAQ. CDR3 nucleotide sequence: TGTGCCAGCAGCTTAGCGTTTGGGGGGAACGAGCAGTTCTTC. The encoded protein is CASSLAFGGNEQFF. The complete variable domain, with remaining parts taken from reference TRBV7-6 and TRBJ2-1, reads GAGVSQSPRYKVTKRGQDVALRCDPISGHVSLYWYRQALGQGPEFLTYFNYEAQQDKSGLPNDRFSAERPEGSISTLTIQRTEQRDSAMYRCASSLAFGGNEQFFGPGTRLTVL.

This chain links TRBV28 with TRBJ2-1, with 11 bases fitting TRBD1. CDR3 length: 14 residues. Germline V lookup: CDR1 MDHEN, CDR2 SYDVKM. J was trimmed by 9 bases and V by 6 bases; bases with no gene match: 7. CDR3 coding DNA: TGTGCCAGCAGCTGGGGACAGGGGGTCGCTGAGCAGTTCTTC. Protein product: CASSWGQGVAEQFF.

This clonotype was found a few times. The chain is built from TRBV2 and TRBJ2-3; the match to TRBD2 covers 8 bases. From germline, CDR1 is SNHLY and CDR2 FYNNEI. V lost 3 bases, J lost 6 bases, and 5 bases stayed unmatched. CDR3 length: 14 amino acids. The DNA of the CDR3 is TGTGCCAGCAGTGACGGGGGGGCAGTTGATACGCAGTATTTT. It specifies CASSDGGAVDTQYF.

This chain joins TRBV20-1 and TRBJ2-7; D tentatively fits TRBD1 or TRBD2 (5 bases each). Trimming shortened V by 1 base and J by 2 bases, and 9 bases separated the two germline ends. The CDR3 covers 13 residues. Per germline, CDR1 DFQATT and CDR2 SNEGSKA (reference sequence). The CDR3 bases are TGCAGTGCTAGAGGGAGGACAACCTACGAGCAGTACGTC. This sequence encodes CSARGRTTYEQYV.

This clonotype occurred a few times. The chain has TRBV6-2 or TRBV6-3 and TRBJ1-1, with D maybe TRBD1 (5 bases). This CDR3 is built from 10 residues. The V gene lost 8 bases and the J gene lost 8 bases, with 9 bases spanning the gap. From germline, CDR1 is MNHEY and CDR2 SVGEGT. DNA for the CDR3: TGTGCCAGCGGGGGATTGGAAGCTTTCTTT. It encodes CASGGLEAFF.

The chain has TRBV7-3 and TRBJ2-2; either TRBD1 or TRBD2 may fit D (6 bases each). The CDR3 consists of 18 residues. V shed 6 bases and J shed 5 bases, with 25 bases lying between them. CDR1 is SGHTA and CDR2 is FQGTGA in the germline V gene. The CDR3 spells CASRPEGGAGGWTGELFF. The CDR3 nucleotides read TGTGCCAGCAGACCAGAAGGAGGGGCCGGGGGCTGGACCGGGGAGCTGTTTTTT.

The chain uses TRBV4-1 and TRBJ1-3, with D unclear. Deletions cut 4 bases from V and 0 bases from J, with 16 bases between. The germline gives CDR1 MGHRA, CDR2 YSYEKL. CDR3 length: 17 residues. The CDR3 region is CASSPTTTLLSGNTIYF. The CDR3 DNA is TGCGCCAGCAGCCCAACGACGACATTGCTCTCTGGAAACACCATATATTTT.

The CDR3 sequence is CASSYSQETQYF. In DNA, the CDR3 is TGTGCCAGCAGTTACTCGCAAGAGACCCAGTACTTC. V is TRBV6-5 and J is TRBJ2-5; D gene ambiguous. V lost 0 bases, J lost 2 bases, and 1 base lay in between. Germline V gene sequence: CDR1 MNHEY, CDR2 SVGAGI. This CDR3 contains 12 residues.

The gene calls are TRBV14 and TRBJ2-5, with TRBD2 matching over 9 bases. V shed 3 bases and J 5 bases; nucleotides not matched to a gene: 7. Germline V gene data show CDR1 as SGHDN and CDR2 as FVKESK. This CDR3 spans 15 amino acids. The CDR3: CASSQQRGDWETQYF. The CDR3, as DNA: TGTGCCAGCAGCCAGCAGCGGGGGGACTGGGAGACCCAGTACTTC.

This rearrangement joins TRBV7-9 to TRBJ1-2; D ambiguous. The CDR3 totals 14 residues. V shed 4 bases and J shed 2 bases, with 11 bases lying between them. Germline V CDR1 and CDR2: SEHNR, FQNEAQ (reference sequence). CDR3 bases: TGTGCCAGCAGCTCCACTCAAGAAAACTATGGCTACACCTTC. It codes for CASSSTQENYGYTF.

The table lists this clonotype with many counts. The chain joins TRBV10-3 to TRBJ2-5; 7 positions agree with TRBD1. The CDR3 has 12 amino acids. Losses at the gene ends were 8 bases for V and 2 bases for J; bases not matched to a gene: 2. Germline V gives CDR1 ENHRY, CDR2 SYGVKD. CDR3 bases: TGTGCCATCGGGACAGCACAAGAGACCCAGTACTTC. Translating it yields CAIGTAQETQYF.

This clonotype was recorded a few times. V and J are TRBV6-6 and TRBJ2-3; 13 bases are a match to TRBD2. From germline, CDR1 is MNHNY and CDR2 SVGAGI (reference sequence). Trimming removed 7 bases from V and 6 bases from J; junction bases left unmatched: 13. This CDR3 has 17 amino acids. CDR3 DNA sequence: TGTGCCAGCAAGTGGAGTTTGGAGACTAGCGGGGGGGATACGCAGTATTTT. Translated: CASKWSLETSGGDTQYF.